The 22 T cell receptor beta chains below were found in one sample sequenced in a study of shared clonotypes between healthy human individuals. Some clones are missing from TCRdb's copy, which holds only in-frame ones; the method was immunoSEQ multiplex PCR. The sample consists of hundreds of thousands of clones, 79% of them appearing once. Sequencing used PBMCs. Receptors were obtained from a woman in her thirties or forties in good health. Some clones in this sample may be carry-over from other donors' samples.

The V and J genes are TRBV5-1 and TRBJ2-2; tentatively, D is TRBD2 (5 bases). The CDR3 runs to 15 residues. V lost 5 bases and J 6 bases, leaving 17 bases between the germline ends. CDR1 is SGHRS, CDR2 YFSETQ, per germline. The CDR3 protein is CASSLSGLDAGELFF. In nucleotides, the CDR3 is TGCGCCAGCAGTTTGTCGGGGTTGGATGCCGGGGAGCTGTTTTTT.

The CDR3 nucleotides are TGTGCCAGCTCACCACCATCGACAGGGGGCGAAGGCTACACCTTC. Encoded protein: CASSPPSTGGEGYTF. This chain uses TRBV18 with TRBJ1-2; 10 bases line up with TRBD1. V was clipped by 0 bases and J by 8 bases; unmatched bases: 6. The V gene's germline CDR1 is KGHSH and CDR2 LQKENI. The CDR3 runs to 15 residues. The complete variable domain, with remaining parts taken from reference TRBV18 and TRBJ1-2, reads NAGVMQNPRHLVRRRGQEARLRCSPMKGHSHVYWYRQLPEEGLKFMVYLQKENIIDESGMPKERFSAEFPKEGPSILRIQQVVRGDSAAYFCASSPPSTGGEGYTFGSGTRLTVV.

The chain has TRBV5-4 and TRBJ2-6; perhaps D is TRBD1 or TRBD2 (5 bases each). The germline V gene has CDR1 SGHNT and CDR2 YYREEE (reference sequence). V gave up 4 bases and J gave up 1 base, with 9 bases separating them. This CDR3 spans 15 amino acids. The CDR3 loop reads CASSQEGSGANVLTF. The CDR3 bases are TGTGCCAGCAGCCAAGAGGGGTCTGGGGCCAACGTCCTGACTTTC.

J is TRBJ2-3 and V is TRBV14; 7 bases are a match to TRBD2. V dropped 5 bases and J dropped 4; count of bases not matched to a gene: 12. Germline V gene lookup returns CDR1 SGHDN and CDR2 FVKESK. CDR3 length: 16 residues. The CDR3, as DNA: TGTGCCAGCAGCTCCCTGATAGCGGGTATTTCAGATACGCAGTATTTT. Its translation: CASSSLIAGISDTQYF.

V is TRBV28 and J is TRBJ1-1; D perhaps matches TRBD1 (5 bases). V dropped 3 bases and J dropped 6 bases, with 11 bases sitting between them. This CDR3 has 13 residues. Germline V gene sequence: CDR1 MDHEN, CDR2 SYDVKM. The CDR3 loop reads CASSFPLGAEAFF. The CDR3 DNA follows: TGTGCCAGCAGTTTCCCCCTGGGGGCTGAAGCTTTCTTT.

The CDR3 sequence: CASNPGGGVAYGYTF. The CDR3 DNA sequence: TGTGCCAGCAACCCCGGGGGAGGGGTAGCATATGGCTACACCTTC. The V and J genes are TRBV5-8 and TRBJ1-2, with D maybe TRBD1 (5 bases). Germline lookup yields CDR1 SGHTS and CDR2 YDEGEE. V gave up 6 bases and J gave up 5 bases, with 20 bases separating them. CDR3 length equals 15 residues.

The V call is TRBV28, the J call TRBJ1-5; the D gene is possibly TRBD1 (5 bases). Germline-derived CDR1 and CDR2 are MDHEN and SYDVKM. Between the trimmed V and J ends, which lost 6 bases and 7 bases, there was a span of 19 bases. CDR3 length equals 15 residues. The CDR3 loop reads CASRATGLSMQPQHF. For the CDR3, the DNA is TGTGCCAGCAGGGCTACAGGATTAAGCATGCAGCCCCAGCATTTT.

The chain combines TRBV7-2 with TRBJ1-1; D uncertain. CDR3 length equals 13 residues. In germline, CDR1 is SGHTA, CDR2 FQGNSA. V shed 7 bases and J shed 1 base, with 10 bases lying between them. CDR3 protein: CASTPRANTEAFF. The CDR3 DNA is TGTGCCAGCACCCCTCGAGCGAACACTGAAGCTTTCTTT.

The J gene is TRBJ1-2, the V gene TRBV28; D is unclear. Trimming took off 4 bases at V and 8 bases at J, with 14 bases between the two ends. Germline CDR1 and CDR2: MDHEN and SYDVKM. The CDR3 covers 13 residues. The CDR3 DNA follows: TGTGCCAGCAGTTGGGTTGCGGGTTTCGGCTACACCTTC. Its protein product is CASSWVAGFGYTF.

The V call is TRBV28, the J call TRBJ1-2, with 9 bases matching TRBD1. Germline CDR1 MDHEN, CDR2 SYDVKM. J lost 4 bases, V lost 6 bases, and 9 bases had no gene match. The CDR3 has 15 amino acids. This CDR3 is CASSPKQGALYGYTF. For the CDR3, the DNA is TGTGCCAGCAGCCCGAAACAGGGGGCTCTCTATGGCTACACCTTC.

V and J are TRBV19 and TRBJ2-7, with 8 bases matching TRBD1. This CDR3 is built from 15 residues. CDR1 and CDR2 from the germline V gene are LNHDA and SQIVND (reference sequence). V dropped 3 bases and J dropped 1; count of bases not matched to a gene: 5. CDR3 sequence (DNA): TGTGCCAGTAGTATCGACAGGGGCCCTTCCTACGAGCAGTACTTC. Protein sequence: CASSIDRGPSYEQYF.

This clone was detected only a few times. The chain couples TRBV5-5 to TRBJ1-3; D ambiguous. This CDR3 has 13 residues. V dropped 2 bases and J dropped 6 bases, with 9 bases sitting between them. Germline values: CDR1 SGHKS, CDR2 YYEKEE (reference sequence). The CDR3 region has the DNA TGTGCCAGCAGCTTTCTTCCTCCAAACACCATATATTTT. Protein product: CASSFLPPNTIYF.

The chain employs TRBV28 and TRBJ2-5; D is unclear. The J call may be mistaken, given a closer DNA end match to TRBJ2-7. This CDR3 contains 15 residues. Germline CDR1 is MDHEN and CDR2 is SYDVKM. The CDR3: CASSPSHLLGYEQYF. CDR3 sequence (DNA): TGTGCCAGCAGTCCCTCCCATCTGTTGGGCTACGAGCAGTACTTC.

The chain combines TRBV28 with TRBJ1-5, with a possible D match to TRBD1 (6 bases). The CDR3 consists of 15 residues. From germline, CDR1 is MDHEN and CDR2 SYDVKM. Trimming stripped 6 bases from V and 5 bases from J, with 17 bases between. CDR3 sequence reads: CASSLDSSVHQPQHF. DNA for the CDR3: TGTGCCAGCAGCTTGGACAGCTCGGTCCATCAGCCCCAGCATTTT. The full variable domain, rest sourced from reference TRBV28 and TRBJ1-5, is DVKVTQSSRYLVKRTGEKVFLECVQDMDHENMFWYRQDPGLGLRLIYFSYDVKMKEKGDIPEGYSVSREKKERFSLILESASTNQTSMYLCASSLDSSVHQPQHFGDGTRLSIL.

The chain uses TRBV4-2 and TRBJ2-1; 10 bases align to TRBD2. V was pared by 4 bases and J by 5 bases, with 8 bases of the junction left unmatched. From germline, CDR1 is LGHNA and CDR2 YNFKEQ. The CDR3 is 16 residues long. This CDR3 reads CASSRALAGANNEQFF. Written as DNA, the CDR3 is TGTGCCAGCAGCCGAGCGCTAGCGGGAGCAAACAATGAGCAGTTCTTC.

J is TRBJ2-3 and V is TRBV5-1; 7 bases match TRBD2. The V and J ends lost 0 bases and 6 bases, in that order; junction bases with no gene match: 10. There are 16 residues in the CDR3. Germline V gives CDR1 SGHRS, CDR2 YFSETQ. For the CDR3, the DNA is TGCGCCAGCAGCTTGGAAGCCGGAGCGGGAATGGATACGCAGTATTTT. It is translated as CASSLEAGAGMDTQYF. Full variable domain (rest looked up from reference TRBV5-1 and TRBJ2-3): KAGVTQTPRYLIKTRGQQVTLSCSPISGHRSVSWYQQTPGQGLQFLFEYFSETQRNKGNFPGRFSGRQFSNSRSEMNVSTLELGDSALYLCASSLEAGAGMDTQYFGPGTRLTVL.

The chain uses TRBV27 and TRBJ2-7; TRBD2 might be the D (7 bases). The CDR3 is 14 amino acids. Trimming took off 4 bases at V and 2 bases at J, with 12 bases between the two ends. CDR1 is MNHEY, CDR2 SMNVEV, per germline (reference sequence). The CDR3 coding sequence is TGTGCCAGCAGTTGGGAGGGGGGGGCCTACGAGCAGTACTTC. Protein sequence: CASSWEGGAYEQYF.

This CDR3 is CASSELRQMYSNQPQHF. The CDR3 DNA follows: TGTGCCAGCAGCGAACTACGACAGATGTATAGCAATCAGCCCCAGCATTTT. The chain couples TRBV11-3 to TRBJ1-5, with D possibly TRBD1 on 5 matching bases. This CDR3 spans 17 amino acids. Trimming removed 5 bases at V and 0 bases at J, with 17 bases between. CDR1 and CDR2 from the germline V gene are SGHNT and YENEEA.

The rearrangement joins TRBV27 to TRBJ2-6; D gene uncertain. V was pared by 5 bases and J by 0 bases, with 11 bases between. CDR3 length: 16 amino acids. Germline-derived CDR1 and CDR2 are MNHEY and SMNVEV (reference sequence). The CDR3 nucleotides are TGTGCCAGCAGTCCGAGACATTCCTCTGGGGCCAACGTCCTGACTTTC. Amino acid sequence: CASSPRHSSGANVLTF.

The gene calls are TRBV18 and TRBJ2-7, with 10 bases identical to TRBD1. There are 13 residues in the CDR3. V lost 4 bases, J lost 4 bases, and 1 base stayed unmatched. Looked up from germline, CDR1 is KGHSH and CDR2 is LQKENI. The CDR3 region is CASSRTGGYEQYF. As DNA, the CDR3 is TGTGCCAGCTCACGGACAGGGGGTTACGAGCAGTACTTC.

This sequence joins TRBV6-1 and TRBJ1-5; possible D gene TRBD1, 5 bases. The CDR3 is made up of 15 amino acids. Per the germline V gene, CDR1 is MNHNS and CDR2 is SASEGT. The V end lost 6 bases, the J end lost 1 base, and 13 bases lay between the germline ends. CDR3 sequence reads: CASRVGGGSNQPQHF. DNA for the CDR3: TGTGCCAGCAGAGTCGGGGGAGGGAGCAATCAGCCCCAGCATTTT.

J is TRBJ2-2 and V is TRBV10-3; 9 nucleotides line up with TRBD1. The J segment lost 0 bases and the V segment lost 4 bases, leaving 9 bases of the junction unmatched. Germline V CDR1 and CDR2: ENHRY, SYGVKD. This CDR3 has 18 residues. The CDR3: CAISAVGTGIANTGELFF. In DNA, the CDR3 is TGTGCCATCAGTGCAGTAGGGACAGGGATCGCGAACACCGGGGAGCTGTTTTTT.